This T cell receptor beta chain derives from a study of molecular identifiers for immune sequencing clone quantification. TCRdb redid the calling of the PCR reads with MiXCR, one entry per CDR3 protein. The sample gives over 550,000 distinct CDR3 sequences, about 25% of which show up once; 0.7% to 0.95% is in the top ten. This CDR3 contains 15 residues. CDR1 is SGDLS, CDR2 YYNGEE, per germline. V was clipped by 0 bases and J by 4 bases, with 12 bases between them. The chain couples TRBV9 to TRBJ2-3, with a possible D match to TRBD2 (5 bases). The sequence came from a human donor in good health. Some libraries in this study had Jurkat cell RNA spiked in. Sequenced input: naive CD8+ T cells from blood, with Jurkat cell RNA spiked in. As for subset: FACS-sorted CD8+CD4-CCR7+CD45RA+ naive T cells. The CDR3 is CASSVALTAADTQYF. The CDR3 region has the DNA TGTGCCAGCAGCGTAGCTCTTACAGCGGCAGATACGCAGTATTTT. The full variable domain, rest sourced from reference TRBV9 and TRBJ2-3, is DSGVTQTPKHLITATGQRVTLRCSPRSGDLSVYWYQQSLDQGLQFLIQYYNGEERAKGNILERFSAQQFPDLHSELNLSSLELGDSALYFCASSVALTAADTQYFGPGTRLTVL.